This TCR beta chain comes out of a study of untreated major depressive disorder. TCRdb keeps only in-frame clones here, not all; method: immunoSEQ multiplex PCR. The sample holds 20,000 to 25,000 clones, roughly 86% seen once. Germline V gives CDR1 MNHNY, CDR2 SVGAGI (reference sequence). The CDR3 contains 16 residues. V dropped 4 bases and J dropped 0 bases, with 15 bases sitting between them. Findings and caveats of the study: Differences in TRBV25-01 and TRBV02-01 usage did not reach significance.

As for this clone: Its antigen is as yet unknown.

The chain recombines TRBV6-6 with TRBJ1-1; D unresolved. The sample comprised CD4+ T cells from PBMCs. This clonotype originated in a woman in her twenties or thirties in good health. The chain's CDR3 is CASSSIRGNMNTEAFF. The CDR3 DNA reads TGTGCCAGCAGTTCGATTCGCGGAAACATGAACACTGAAGCTTTCTTT.